The 5 T cell receptor beta chains below were found in one sample sequenced in a study of siplizumab effects on memory and regulatory T cells. Here immunoSEQ multiplex PCR was the method, and the copy in TCRdb shows in-frame clones only, minus some. Of some 80,000 clones listed, approximately 95% are singletons. The sample consisted of CD8+ T cells sorted from blood. These receptors were taken from a human donor in good health.

The chain has TRBV10-1 and TRBJ2-1, with D possibly being TRBD1 or TRBD2 (5 bases each). The germline gives CDR1 WNHNN, CDR2 SYGVQD (reference sequence). The CDR3 covers 13 residues. The V gene lost 3 bases and the J gene lost 10 bases, with 13 bases spanning the gap. CDR3 protein: CASSESPGREQFF. CDR3 in DNA: TGCGCCAGCAGTGAATCACCAGGGAGAGAGCAGTTCTTC.

J is TRBJ2-1 and V is TRBV15; D not resolved. V gave up 4 bases and J gave up 10 bases, with 11 bases separating them. Germline lookup yields CDR1 LNHNV and CDR2 YYDKDF (reference sequence). This CDR3 contains 12 residues. The CDR3 bases are TGTGCCACCAGCACAGTGAACCTAGAGCAGTTCTTC. This codes for CATSTVNLEQFF.

This clone was counted once. The V gene is TRBV19, the J gene TRBJ1-1; D unresolved. The length of the CDR3 is 13 residues. Germline lookup yields CDR1 LNHDA and CDR2 SQIVND (reference sequence). Trimming removed 3 bases at V and 5 bases at J, with 10 bases between. The CDR3 DNA follows: TGTGCCAGTAGTATTGCCAGCTTAACTGAAGCTTTCTTT. This gives the protein CASSIASLTEAFF.

The CDR3 DNA is TGTGCCAGCAGCGCAGGGATGGGCACTGAAGCTTTCTTT. Protein sequence: CASSAGMGTEAFF. The chain carries TRBV27 and TRBJ1-1, with D possibly matching TRBD1 (5 bases). The CDR3 has 13 residues. The V and J ends lost 6 bases and 4 bases respectively, with 12 bases between them. Germline V gene sequence: CDR1 MNHEY, CDR2 SMNVEV (reference sequence).

J is TRBJ2-3 and V is TRBV28; TRBD1 matches 8 bases. From germline, CDR1 is MDHEN and CDR2 SYDVKM. V lost 4 bases to trimming and J lost 6 bases; unmatched junction nucleotides: 9. The CDR3 length is 15 residues. The CDR3 DNA sequence: TGTGCCAGCAGTTCGCGAAGGACAGGGATCGATACGCAGTATTTT. Translating gives CASSSRRTGIDTQYF.